The present entry profiles one TCR beta chain with its context. As yet, its antigen is unknown. The data stem from a study of T cell repertoires in cytomegalovirus infection. Study-level information: A matching HLA type, together with CMV infection, was signaled by public TCR beta signatures. Study-level findings and limits: Summed frequency of shared TCR beta families picked out CMV carriers who also had the relevant HLA. Ex vivo, HLA-C-restricted CMV-specific TCR beta clonotypes prevailed over the rest of the response.

Trimming removed 0 bases at V and 6 bases at J, with 17 bases between. Germline lookup yields CDR1 LGHNA and CDR2 YSLEER. The CDR3 has 16 amino acids. One entry per CDR3 protein, called by TCRdb with MiXCR from the reads. The table shows fewer than 950,000 distinct CDR3 sequences, with about 30% occurring only once. V usage is TRBV4-3 and J usage is TRBJ2-5; D ambiguous. Sequencing was performed on cultured CD8+ T cells from PBMCs, taken from culture after CMV antigen stimulation. The receptor was derived from a human donor in good health (CMV status not recorded). Some clones in this sample may be carry-over from other donors' samples. As DNA, the CDR3 is TGCGCCAGCAGCCAAGATAGAGACGGCAGTGGAAAGACCCAGTACTTC. Translating it yields CASSQDRDGSGKTQYF.